This T cell receptor beta chain was sequenced for a study of vaccination effects on CD4 cells after COVID-19. Germline loops: CDR1 SNHLY, CDR2 FYNNEI. Deletions cut 7 bases from V and 4 bases from J, with 20 bases between. The CDR3 runs to 16 residues. This table comes from immunoSEQ multiplex PCR, and its TCRdb copy is limited to in-frame clones, with some not included. The data show roughly 45,000 clones, just over 75% seen once. With the ViraFEST assay, the study expanded antigen-specific CD4+ T cells using viral peptide pools, then sequenced them. Culture proceeded for 9 to 11 days, and CD4+ T cells were then isolated. Nucleocapsid antibodies were negative in the vaccine recipients, who had never had SARS-CoV-2 infection. Wells of 1.5 million to 2 million PBMC each were grown with 10 IU/ml IL-2 and approximately 9.5 ug/ml peptides. Study findings and constraints: The study enrolled few convalescent patients and sampled no early post-infection timepoints. In vaccinees who were healthy, merely 1 out of 255 vaccine-induced clones cross-reacted with common cold coronaviruses.

To note about this clone: What it binds is not known.

This chain connects TRBV2 to TRBJ2-1; D is perhaps TRBD2 (6 bases). The starting material was CD4+ T cells from PBMCs cultured with SARS-CoV-2 spike peptides, obtained before COVID-19 vaccination. The source is a human donor who received a COVID-19 vaccine. CDR3 sequence (DNA): TGTGCCAGCATTTGGGAGCGGGTGACCGTTTACAATGAGCAGTTCTTC. It codes for CASIWERVTVYNEQFF. The full variable domain, rest sourced from reference TRBV2 and TRBJ2-1, is EPEVTQTPSHQVTQMGQEVILRCVPISNHLYFYWYRQILGQKVEFLVSFYNNEISEKSEIFDDQFSVERPDGSNFTLKIRSTKLEDSAMYFCASIWERVTVYNEQFFGPGTRLTVL.